Sequencing of this T cell receptor beta chain was carried out in a study of cytotoxic CD8 clonotypes in ibrutinib-treated CLL (dated by TCRdb to the early 2020s). At the level of the whole study: The cohort was composed of ten to eleven relapsed/refractory and fewer than 16 treatment-naive patients; IGHV unmutated status was identified in 17 patients. Every sample from remission and from progressive disease was obtained while the patients were still on ibrutinib. Partial responses were observed in roughly 24 patients and complete responses in 2; after a median follow-up of around 68 months, remission was maintained in roughly 14 patients and progression was observed in about twelve. Samples at response were collected after a median of 12 months of treatment, with a range of roughly 6 to 40 months. Of the roughly 90 participants in the trial, 25 to 30 had longitudinal samples available. Cryopreserved peripheral blood mononuclear cells were obtained prior to treatment, at the time of response, and at either disease progression or sustained remission. An average of around 250,000 productive templates and tens of thousands of productive rearrangements was obtained per sample.

Compared with germline, V lacks 5 bases and J lacks 4 bases; bases without a gene match: 2. From the cysteine up to the phenylalanine, the CDR3 has a length of 13 residues. The CDR3 DNA has 39 bases and is translated from base 1. CDR1 and CDR2 were assigned from the germline V gene as MDHEN and SYDVKM. On a MiSeq, deep resolution sequencing aimed for a depth between 1 in 1 million and 1 in 200,000 T cells, with each clonotype covered 10x on average. The immunoSEQ hsTCRB Kit was used to generate TCR beta libraries. Processing in the source paper ran as follows. The data were analyzed with ImmunoSEQ Analyzer and ImmunoSEQ Data Assistant, and V, D and J gene assignments followed IMGT definitions. Clonality, which ranges from 0 to 1, was calculated by subtracting the normalized Shannon entropy of productive rearrangement frequencies from one. Only overrepresented clonotypes making up at least 0.05% of the repertoire of each patient were included in the public clonotype analysis. About twelve age-matched healthy donor repertoires from immuneACCESS were used as controls for clonality. Held by TCRdb, this immuneACCESS table contains in-frame sequences only and omits some clones. Under half of the omission traces to an unresolved V gene where checked; the cause of the rest is unknown. That table gives V, J and clone size, and the DNA gave D and trimming. This sample gives 55,000 to 80,000 clones in total; approximately 57% of them show up just once. Jointly, the top ten make up roughly 14% of the sample.

What the time point label conveys for this sample: 12 to 13 months on ibrutinib. For TCR beta library preparation, roughly 2.1 micrograms of genomic DNA was extracted from cryopreserved PBMCs. Longitudinal blood samples from CLL patients on ibrutinib monotherapy underwent high-throughput TCR beta sequencing. The patients took part in an open-label, single-center phase 2 trial of ibrutinib monotherapy. Of note for this clone: Its specific antigen is unknown. There are no base qualities to consult, and no much larger clone falls within one base.

Broader findings and caveats from the paper: Public clonotypes were rare and either contracted or stayed stable during treatment, and the rise in clonality at ibrutinib response reflected the expansion of private clonotypes. Sampling times were not matched between sustained-remission and progressing patients, and lymph node repertoires were not studied. An increase in clonality was observed at ibrutinib response, with clonality remaining stable during sustained remission and falling back toward baseline at progression. Baseline clonality was found to be higher than that of age-matched healthy donors and was strongly correlated with circulating CD8+ T-cell counts.

The clonotype comes from a human donor with chronic lymphocytic leukemia. The source was PBMCs, collected after 12 months of ibrutinib treatment. The V and J genes are TRBV28 and TRBJ2-1; the junction holds 7 bases that match TRBD2. The CDR3 protein sequence reads: CASSPGGYNEQFF. Read as DNA, the sequence is TGTGCCAGCAGTCCCGGGGGGTACAATGAGCAGTTCTTC.